The 32 T cell receptor beta chains below come from one sample, sequenced in a study of cytomegalovirus exposure and HLA in healthy donors. The PCR contained 60 Vbeta and 13 Jbeta primers. Sequencing used immunoSEQ multiplex PCR; TCRdb keeps in-frame clones, though not all of them. The data show about 200,000 clones, 75% to 85% seen once. The sample taken for sequencing was PBMCs. These receptor sequences come from a woman aged 45-65 years in good health and CMV-seronegative.

V gene TRBV5-1 combines with J gene TRBJ1-1, with 10 nucleotides matching TRBD1. V lost 4 bases to trimming and J lost 5 bases; unmatched junction nucleotides: 8. Germline CDR1 reads SGHRS; CDR2 reads YFSETQ. This CDR3 contains 15 residues. As DNA, the CDR3 is TGCGCCAGCAGCGTCTGGACAGGGGGAGGGACTGAAGCTTTCTTT. It translates to CASSVWTGGGTEAFF. Variable domain in full (rest from reference TRBV5-1 and TRBJ1-1): KAGVTQTPRYLIKTRGQQVTLSCSPISGHRSVSWYQQTPGQGLQFLFEYFSETQRNKGNFPGRFSGRQFSNSRSEMNVSTLELGDSALYLCASSVWTGGGTEAFFGQGTRLTVV.

This sequence joins TRBV9 and TRBJ2-3; perhaps TRBD2 as D (6 bases). CDR1 and CDR2 from the germline V gene are SGDLS and YYNGEE. This CDR3 spans 15 amino acids. V lost 0 bases to trimming and J lost 1 base, with 9 bases between them. In DNA form, the CDR3 reads TGTGCCAGCAGCGTAGACGGGAGAGGCACAGATACGCAGTATTTT. Amino acids: CASSVDGRGTDTQYF.

The CDR3 protein is CASSLLGGGSAGANVLTF. CDR3 in DNA: TGTGCCAGCAGTTTATTGGGTGGCGGGAGCGCTGGGGCCAACGTCCTGACTTTC. The V and J genes are TRBV28 and TRBJ2-6, with 7 bases identical to TRBD2. The CDR3 is 18 amino acids. With 1 base clipped from V and 2 bases from J, the junction kept 8 bases outside the gene matches. Germline CDR1 MDHEN, CDR2 SYDVKM. The complete variable domain, with remaining parts taken from reference TRBV28 and TRBJ2-6, reads DVKVTQSSRYLVKRTGEKVFLECVQDMDHENMFWYRQDPGLGLRLIYFSYDVKMKEKGDIPEGYSVSREKKERFSLILESASTNQTSMYLCASSLLGGGSAGANVLTFGAGSRLTVL.

V usage is TRBV28 and J usage is TRBJ2-2; tentative D call: TRBD1 (6 bases). V was cut by 6 bases and J by 0 bases, with 20 bases left in between. Looked up from germline, CDR1 is MDHEN and CDR2 is SYDVKM. The CDR3 sequence is 18 residues long. CDR3 in amino acids: CASRTTKQGFANTGELFF. The CDR3 DNA reads TGTGCCAGCAGGACCACCAAACAGGGCTTCGCGAACACCGGGGAGCTGTTTTTT.

This clone came up once. The chain links TRBV29-1 to TRBJ2-3; 8 bases map to TRBD2. Per the germline V gene, CDR1 is SQVTM and CDR2 is ANQGSEA. With V trimmed by 7 bases and J by 4 bases, 10 bases remained unmatched. The CDR3 sequence is 14 residues long. Here the CDR3 DNA reads TGCAGCGGCGCGACCGGGAGGGCCTCAGATACGCAGTATTTT. It codes for CSGATGRASDTQYF.

This clone has a handful of counts. V gene TRBV2 combines with J gene TRBJ1-4, with TRBD1 matching over 11 bases. V was pared by 5 bases and J by 3 bases, with 8 bases of the junction left unmatched. The CDR3 length is 17 residues. Germline V gene sequence: CDR1 SNHLY, CDR2 FYNNEI. This CDR3 reads CASSRTGGVRSNEKLFF. The CDR3 nucleotides read TGTGCCAGCAGTAGGACAGGGGGCGTGAGGTCTAATGAAAAACTGTTTTTT.

The chain employs TRBV30 and TRBJ2-6, with a weak D call TRBD1 (6 bases). This CDR3 has 17 residues. The V and J ends lost 0 bases and 0 bases respectively, with 12 bases between them. Germline CDR1 GTSNPN, CDR2 SVGIG (reference sequence). DNA of the CDR3: TGTGCCTGGAGTGTACTACAGGGACCCTCTGGGGCCAACGTCCTGACTTTC. Encoded protein: CAWSVLQGPSGANVLTF.

The V call is TRBV7-7, the J call TRBJ1-1; D uncertain. Trimming shortened V by 2 bases and J by 5 bases, and 9 bases separated the two germline ends. Germline values: CDR1 SSHAT, CDR2 FNYEAQ (reference sequence). The CDR3 contains 13 residues. CDR3 residues: CASSLTELTEAFF. Here the CDR3 DNA reads TGTGCCAGCAGCTTAACAGAGTTGACTGAAGCTTTCTTT.

As regards this clone: Sequence at one end of the junction differs from germline and may be a read error. As DNA, the CDR3 is TGTTCCAGCAGCTTAGGCGGGAGCTCCTACGAGCAGTACTTC. Protein product: CSSSLGGSSYEQYF. The chain employs TRBV7-9 and TRBJ2-7, with 7 bases that match TRBD2. CDR1 and CDR2 from the germline V gene are SEHNR and FQNEAQ (reference sequence). There are 14 residues in the CDR3.

J is TRBJ2-5 and V is TRBV29-1, with D perhaps TRBD1 (5 bases). Germline V CDR1 and CDR2: SQVTM, ANQGSEA. Between the trimmed V and J ends, which lost 0 bases and 5 bases, there was a span of 19 bases. The CDR3 runs 16 residues. The CDR3 DNA reads TGCAGCGTTGAAGACCATGCAGGGTTGGGGTGGGAGACCCAGTACTTC. Translating gives CSVEDHAGLGWETQYF. Combining the CDR3 with reference TRBV29-1 and TRBJ2-5 gives the whole variable domain SAVISQKPSRDICQRGTSLTIQCQVDSQVTMMFWYRQQPGQSLTLIATANQGSEATYESGFVIDKFPISRPNLTFSTLTVSNMSPEDSSIYLCSVEDHAGLGWETQYFGPGTRLLVL.

The chain employs TRBV5-4 and TRBJ2-7; TRBD2 matches at 13 bases. The V gene end was trimmed by 0 bases and the J gene end by 7 bases; junction bases not matched to a gene: 4. The CDR3 consists of 15 residues. Germline V lookup: CDR1 SGHNT, CDR2 YYREEE (reference sequence). CDR3: CASSLGLAGGGEQYF. The CDR3 coding sequence is TGTGCCAGCAGCTTGGGACTAGCGGGAGGAGGAGAGCAGTACTTC. The full variable domain, with the rest looked up from reference TRBV5-4 and TRBJ2-7, is ETGVTQSPTHLIKTRGQQVTLRCSSQSGHNTVSWYQQALGQGPQFIFQYYREEENGRGNFPPRFSGLQFPNYSSELNVNALELDDSALYLCASSLGLAGGGEQYFGPGTRLTVT.

The V call is TRBV19, the J call TRBJ2-5; 8 bases line up with TRBD1. Germline V lookup: CDR1 LNHDA, CDR2 SQIVND (reference sequence). The CDR3 covers 13 residues. The trim removed 6 bases at V and 4 bases at J, leaving 4 bases unmatched. For the CDR3, the DNA is TGTGCCAGTAGCGACAGGGGAGGAGAGACCCAGTACTTC. It yields the protein CASSDRGGETQYF.

The chain uses TRBV28 and TRBJ2-1; no clear D gene. The CDR3 extends over 14 amino acids. Germline loops: CDR1 MDHEN, CDR2 SYDVKM. The V and J ends lost 2 bases and 1 base respectively, with 6 bases between them. This chain's CDR3 is CASSLGGSYNEQFF. CDR3 nucleotide sequence: TGTGCCAGCAGTTTAGGCGGATCCTACAATGAGCAGTTCTTC.

This clone is a singleton in its sample. This chain links TRBV27 with TRBJ2-3, with D possibly being TRBD2 (5 bases). The ends were cut back, 1 base at V and 0 bases at J, with 14 bases in the middle. The CDR3 consists of 17 residues. Germline CDR1 is MNHEY and CDR2 is SMNVEV (reference sequence). The CDR3 reads CASSLLRTSTSTDTQYF. In DNA, the CDR3 is TGTGCCAGCAGTTTATTGCGGACTTCCACTAGCACAGATACGCAGTATTTT.

This sequence joins TRBV6-6 and TRBJ2-1; 12 bases fit TRBD2. V gave up 4 bases and J gave up 4 bases; unmatched junction bases: 2. CDR3 size: 15 residues. Germline V gene lookup returns CDR1 MNHNY and CDR2 SVGAGI (reference sequence). This CDR3 is CASSSGLAGYNEQFF. The DNA for the CDR3 is TGTGCCAGCAGTTCCGGACTAGCGGGGTACAATGAGCAGTTCTTC.

The chain combines TRBV5-4 with TRBJ2-2, with 11 bases that match TRBD2. The CDR3 loop spans 16 amino acids. Trimming cost V 3 bases and J 1 base; bases outside gene matches: 2. Germline CDR1 and CDR2: SGHNT and YYREEE (reference sequence). CDR3 sequence reads: CASSSGTSGNTGELFF. The CDR3 region has the DNA TGTGCCAGCAGCTCAGGGACTAGCGGGAACACCGGGGAGCTGTTTTTT. Variable domain in full (rest from reference TRBV5-4 and TRBJ2-2): ETGVTQSPTHLIKTRGQQVTLRCSSQSGHNTVSWYQQALGQGPQFIFQYYREEENGRGNFPPRFSGLQFPNYSSELNVNALELDDSALYLCASSSGTSGNTGELFFGEGSRLTVL.

The chain couples TRBV28 to TRBJ1-1; D ambiguous. Trimming cost V 2 bases and J 5 bases, with 27 bases left between them. The CDR3 contains 19 residues. Germline CDR1 is MDHEN and CDR2 is SYDVKM. CDR3 DNA: TGTGCCAGCAGTTTAAGCCCCGCCCATCTTCCGGGAGATTATACTGAAGCTTTCTTT. Encoded protein: CASSLSPAHLPGDYTEAFF.

This clone has a single count. The chain has TRBV7-9 and TRBJ2-7; 7 positions agree with TRBD1. The V segment lost 3 bases and the J segment 2 bases; nucleotides outside the gene matches: 4. The CDR3 has 14 amino acids. The germline V gene has CDR1 SEHNR and CDR2 FQNEAQ (reference sequence). The CDR3 coding sequence is TGTGCCAGCAGCTTGGGTCAGGGGGCCTACGAGCAGTACTTC. Amino acids: CASSLGQGAYEQYF.

The rearrangement joins TRBV4-3 to TRBJ2-3; 9 nucleotides match TRBD2. From germline, CDR1 is LGHNA and CDR2 YSLEER. CDR3 length: 17 amino acids. V gave up 0 bases and J gave up 4 bases; unmatched junction bases: 8. CDR3 nucleotide sequence: TGCGCCAGCAGCCAAGATACAATAGCGGGAGTGGCAGATACGCAGTATTTT. Amino acid sequence: CASSQDTIAGVADTQYF.

The genes are TRBV6-4 and TRBJ2-1; 9 positions agree with TRBD2. The germline V gene encodes CDR1 MRHNA and CDR2 SNTAGT. V lost 3 bases to trimming and J lost 10 bases; unmatched junction nucleotides: 4. CDR3 size: 13 residues. The CDR3 reads CASSEELAGEQFF. CDR3 sequence (DNA): TGTGCCAGCAGTGAAGAGCTAGCGGGAGAGCAGTTCTTC.

The rearrangement uses TRBV4-1 and TRBJ2-3, with TRBD1 matching 7 bases. Germline V CDR1 and CDR2: MGHRA, YSYEKL. This CDR3 spans 15 amino acids. Losses at the gene ends were 4 bases for V and 5 bases for J; bases not matched to a gene: 9. The CDR3 sequence: CASSPLEGAEDTQYF. The CDR3, as DNA: TGCGCCAGCAGCCCACTAGAGGGGGCGGAAGATACGCAGTATTTT.

The chain uses TRBV5-1 and TRBJ2-5; 14 bases match TRBD2. The last part of the DNA fits TRBJ2-7 better; the J call may be wrong. This CDR3 has 16 amino acids. Looked up from germline, CDR1 is SGHRS and CDR2 is YFSETQ. Here the CDR3 reads CASSLAGTSGSNEQYF. The CDR3 DNA follows: TGCGCCAGCAGCTTGGCAGGGACTAGCGGGAGTAACGAGCAGTACTTC.

CDR3 coding DNA: TGTGCCAGCAGCTCAACAGGGGCCACTGAAGCTTTCTTT. It specifies CASSSTGATEAFF. The rearrangement links TRBV11-3 to TRBJ1-1, with 7 bases lining up with TRBD1. The germline V gene encodes CDR1 SGHNT and CDR2 YENEEA. V lost 4 bases, J lost 4 bases, and 3 bases stayed unmatched. The CDR3 has 13 amino acids.

The V gene is TRBV25-1, the J gene TRBJ2-7; TRBD1 is a possible D gene (6 bases). The CDR3 is 18 residues long. Germline lookup yields CDR1 MGHDK and CDR2 SYGVNS. V lost 4 bases and J lost 0, with 22 bases in between. The CDR3 nucleotides read TGTGCCAGCAGTGCCTCCAGCGGACAGAGGACCAGCTCCTACGAGCAGTACTTC. Translation: CASSASSGQRTSSYEQYF.

The chain's CDR3 is CASSFRDTYLKNTEAFF. The CDR3, as DNA: TGTGCCAGCAGTTTCCGGGACACCTATCTCAAGAACACTGAAGCTTTCTTT. The chain employs TRBV28 and TRBJ1-1; TRBD1 might be the D (6 bases). The CDR3 is made up of 17 amino acids. Trimming stripped 3 bases from V and 1 base from J, with 18 bases between. Germline-derived CDR1 and CDR2 are MDHEN and SYDVKM.

This chain connects TRBV11-1 to TRBJ2-5; 9 positions match TRBD1. The CDR3 runs to 16 residues. Germline V CDR1 and CDR2: SGHAT, FQDESV (reference sequence). Germline trimming cut 6 bases from V and 1 base from J; bases unmatched to any gene: 9. CDR3 sequence: CASSPGTGTFQETQYF. CDR3 DNA sequence: TGTGCCAGCAGTCCAGGGACAGGGACTTTCCAAGAGACCCAGTACTTC. Full variable domain (missing parts from reference TRBV11-1 and TRBJ2-5): EAEVAQSPRYKITEKSQAVAFWCDPISGHATLYWYRQILGQGPELLVQFQDESVVDDSQLPKDRFSAERLKGVDSTLKIQPAELGDSAMYLCASSPGTGTFQETQYFGPGTRLLVL.

The chain has TRBV19 and TRBJ2-1; 12 bases fit TRBD2. After removal of 7 bases from V and 0 bases from J, the junction contained 4 bases not matched to a gene. This CDR3 has 16 amino acids. Looked up from germline, CDR1 is LNHDA and CDR2 is SQIVND (reference sequence). DNA for the CDR3: TGTGCCAGTACGGTGACTAGCGGGAGCTCCTACAATGAGCAGTTCTTC. It yields the protein CASTVTSGSSYNEQFF.

The chain has TRBV30 and TRBJ2-3; unclear D gene. Germline V gene data show CDR1 as GTSNPN and CDR2 as SVGIG (reference sequence). There are 11 residues in the CDR3. Trimming cost V 4 bases and J 2 bases, with 4 bases left between them. The DNA of the CDR3 is TGTGCCTGGACCGTCACAGATACGCAGTATTTT. Protein product: CAWTVTDTQYF. The full variable domain, its missing parts supplied by reference TRBV30 and TRBJ2-3, is SQTIHQWPATLVQPVGSPLSLECTVEGTSNPNLYWYRQAAGRGLQLLFYSVGIGQISSEVPQNLSASRPQDRQFILSSKKLLLSDSGFYLCAWTVTDTQYFGPGTRLTVL.

This clone was seen just once. This chain links TRBV6-5 with TRBJ2-6, with D perhaps matching TRBD2 (6 bases). The CDR3 length is 15 residues. V was clipped by 4 bases and J by 0 bases, with 7 bases between them. Germline CDR1 MNHEY, CDR2 SVGAGI. CDR3 in amino acids: CASSSGGSGANVLTF. The DNA for the CDR3 is TGTGCCAGCAGTTCCGGGGGCTCTGGGGCCAACGTCCTGACTTTC.

The CDR3 DNA sequence: TGTGCCAGCAGTTTGAGGGGGATTGGACAATACGAGCAGTACTTC. It specifies CASSLRGIGQYEQYF. The chain recombines TRBV28 with TRBJ2-7; D possibly corresponds to TRBD1 (6 bases). Trimming shortened V by 3 bases and J by 4 bases, and 16 bases separated the two germline ends. CDR3 length: 15 residues. Germline V gene lookup returns CDR1 MDHEN and CDR2 SYDVKM.

V and J are TRBV6-5 and TRBJ2-1; TRBD2 matches 7 bases. Looked up from germline, CDR1 is MNHEY and CDR2 is SVGAGI. Germline trimming cut 6 bases from V and 5 bases from J; bases unmatched to any gene: 4. This CDR3 has 13 residues. CDR3 DNA sequence: TGTGCCAGCAGGCGGGGGAATAACAATGAGCAGTTCTTC. Protein: CASRRGNNNEQFF.

The chain has TRBV6-6 and TRBJ2-7; 11 bases align to TRBD1. The CDR3 has 15 residues. The germline gives CDR1 MNHNY, CDR2 SVGAGI (reference sequence). V was pared by 6 bases and J by 5 bases, with 9 bases of the junction left unmatched. The CDR3 sequence is CASRARTGGYHEQYF. CDR3 sequence (DNA): TGTGCCAGCAGAGCAAGGACAGGGGGCTACCACGAGCAGTACTTC.